These 2 T cell receptor beta chains came from one sample sequenced in a study of cytomegalovirus exposure and HLA in healthy donors. PCR amplification relied on 60 Vbeta primers (plus 13 Jbeta primers). This table comes from immunoSEQ multiplex PCR, and its TCRdb copy is limited to in-frame clones, with some not included. The sample contains 100,000 to 150,000 clones, 15% to 20% of which appear only once. The sequencing input was PBMCs. These TCRs come from a female donor in good health and CMV-seropositive.

This clone was picked up a small number of times. The chain uses TRBV18 and TRBJ1-4; D is possibly TRBD1 (5 bases). Looked up from germline, CDR1 is KGHSH and CDR2 is LQKENI. Deletions cut 3 bases from V and 8 bases from J, with 10 bases between. This CDR3 is built from 13 residues. The CDR3 reads CASSPGLMEKLFF. The DNA of the CDR3 is TGTGCCAGCTCACCGGGACTAATGGAAAAACTGTTTTTT.

V is TRBV7-6 and J is TRBJ1-5; D is undetermined. V shed 5 bases and J shed 6 bases, with 14 bases lying between them. CDR1 is SGHVS and CDR2 is FNYEAQ in the germline V gene. The CDR3 length is 14 residues. CDR3 amino acids: CASSPGLIGQPQHF. The CDR3 DNA reads as TGTGCCAGCAGCCCCGGACTAATAGGTCAGCCCCAGCATTTT.